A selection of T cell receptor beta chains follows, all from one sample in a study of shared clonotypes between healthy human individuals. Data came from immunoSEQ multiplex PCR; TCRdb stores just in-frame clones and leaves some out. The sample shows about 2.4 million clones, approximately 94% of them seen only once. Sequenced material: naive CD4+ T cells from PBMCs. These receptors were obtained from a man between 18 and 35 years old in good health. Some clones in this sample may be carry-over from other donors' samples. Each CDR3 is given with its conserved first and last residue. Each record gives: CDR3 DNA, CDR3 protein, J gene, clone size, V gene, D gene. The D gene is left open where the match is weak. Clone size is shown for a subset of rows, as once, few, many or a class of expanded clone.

cdr3_nt: TGTGCCAGCAGCGTAGCGCGGGATACGCAGTATTTT
cdr3_aa: CASSVARDTQYF
j_call: TRBJ2-3
clone_size: -
v_call: TRBV9
d_call: -

cdr3_nt: TGTGCCAGCAGTGACACCGTGGGAGAGACCCAGTACTTC
cdr3_aa: CASSDTVGETQYF
j_call: TRBJ2-5
clone_size: -
v_call: TRBV6-4
d_call: -

cdr3_nt: TGTGCCAGCGGAATTAGCGGGAGAGGAGTCGATACGCAGTATTTT
cdr3_aa: CASGISGRGVDTQYF
j_call: TRBJ2-3
clone_size: -
v_call: TRBV28
d_call: TRBD2

cdr3_nt: TGTGCCACAAAGGAGGGAGGGTTCTCCTACGAGCAGTACTTC
cdr3_aa: CATKEGGFSYEQYF
j_call: TRBJ2-7
clone_size: -
v_call: TRBV25-1
d_call: TRBD2

cdr3_nt: TGTGCCAGCTCACCACTCGAGACAGGGGGCTGGGAAGAGACCCAGTACTTC
cdr3_aa: CASSPLETGGWEETQYF
j_call: TRBJ2-5
clone_size: -
v_call: TRBV18
d_call: TRBD1

cdr3_nt: TGTGCCAGCAGTTACGGGGAGGTACATGAAAAACTGTTTTTT
cdr3_aa: CASSYGEVHEKLFF
j_call: TRBJ1-4
clone_size: -
v_call: TRBV6-5
d_call: -

cdr3_nt: TGTGCCAGCAGCTCTCTGGTCGTCACAGATACGCAGTATTTT
cdr3_aa: CASSSLVVTDTQYF
j_call: TRBJ2-3
clone_size: -
v_call: TRBV9
d_call: -

cdr3_nt: TGCGCCAGCATGACAGGGGAGGCTGAAGCTTTCTTT
cdr3_aa: CASMTGEAEAFF
j_call: TRBJ1-1
clone_size: -
v_call: TRBV10-1
d_call: TRBD1

cdr3_nt: TGTGCCAGTAGTATTTTCGGGAACACTGAAGCTTTCTTT
cdr3_aa: CASSIFGNTEAFF
j_call: TRBJ1-1
clone_size: -
v_call: TRBV19
d_call: -

cdr3_nt: TGTGCCAGCAGTGAAGCGGGGGGTTATAGCAATCAGCCCCAGCATTTT
cdr3_aa: CASSEAGGYSNQPQHF
j_call: TRBJ1-5
clone_size: -
v_call: TRBV6-1
d_call: -

cdr3_nt: TGTGCCAGTAGTAATCAGGGAGGTTACGGAAACACCATATATTTT
cdr3_aa: CASSNQGGYGNTIYF
j_call: TRBJ1-3
clone_size: -
v_call: TRBV19
d_call: -

cdr3_nt: TGTGCCAGCAGCCCTTTGTGGGAGGGTTCCGGGGAGCTGTTTTTT
cdr3_aa: CASSPLWEGSGELFF
j_call: TRBJ2-2
clone_size: -
v_call: TRBV7-9
d_call: TRBD2

cdr3_nt: TGTGCCAGCAGTCCGTCCCGGGACTTTTACAATGAGCAGTTCTTC
cdr3_aa: CASSPSRDFYNEQFF
j_call: TRBJ2-1
clone_size: -
v_call: TRBV7-2
d_call: -

cdr3_nt: TGTGCCAGCAGCGTAGAGGGGGCAACAGATACGCAGTATTTT
cdr3_aa: CASSVEGATDTQYF
j_call: TRBJ2-3
clone_size: -
v_call: TRBV2
d_call: TRBD1

cdr3_nt: TGTGCCAGCAGCTTAGAGGGCACAAGCTCCTACAATGAGCAGTTCTTC
cdr3_aa: CASSLEGTSSYNEQFF
j_call: TRBJ2-1
clone_size: -
v_call: TRBV11-3
d_call: -

cdr3_nt: TGTGCCAGCAGTGTAGACAGGGCTTCACCCCTCCACTTT
cdr3_aa: CASSVDRASPLHF
j_call: TRBJ1-6
clone_size: -
v_call: TRBV11-2
d_call: TRBD1

cdr3_nt: TGCGCCAGCAGCTTAGTTTTTAAATCCTACGAGCAGTACTTC
cdr3_aa: CASSLVFKSYEQYF
j_call: TRBJ2-7
clone_size: -
v_call: TRBV5-1
d_call: -

cdr3_nt: TGTGCCATCAGCGGACAGGCCCATGAAAAACTGTTTTTT
cdr3_aa: CAISGQAHEKLFF
j_call: TRBJ1-4
clone_size: -
v_call: TRBV10-3
d_call: TRBD1

cdr3_nt: TGTGCCAGCCGGCTAGCGGTTTACAATGAGCAGTTCTTC
cdr3_aa: CASRLAVYNEQFF
j_call: TRBJ2-1
clone_size: -
v_call: TRBV6-1
d_call: TRBD2

cdr3_nt: TGTGCCAGCAGCTCTGGCTATGGCTACACCTTC
cdr3_aa: CASSSGYGYTF
j_call: TRBJ1-2
clone_size: few
v_call: TRBV5-4
d_call: -

cdr3_nt: TGTGCCAGCAGTGTTTCCTATACCGCCTCCTACAATGAGCAGTTCTTC
cdr3_aa: CASSVSYTASYNEQFF
j_call: TRBJ2-1
clone_size: -
v_call: TRBV6-4
d_call: -

cdr3_nt: TGTGCCAGCAGTGTGGCAGACCTCGGAAACACCATATATTTT
cdr3_aa: CASSVADLGNTIYF
j_call: TRBJ1-3
clone_size: -
v_call: TRBV6-1
d_call: -

cdr3_nt: TGTGCCTCCGCGACAGGGCCAGGCACTGAAGCTTTCTTT
cdr3_aa: CASATGPGTEAFF
j_call: TRBJ1-1
clone_size: -
v_call: TRBV30
d_call: TRBD1

cdr3_nt: TGTGCCAGCAGTTTAGGTAGGCTCCCCACAGGGTTCTCCTACGAGCAGTACTTC
cdr3_aa: CASSLGRLPTGFSYEQYF
j_call: TRBJ2-7
clone_size: -
v_call: TRBV28
d_call: -

cdr3_nt: TGTGCCAGCACAACGGCCCCAGGTAGCGGGAGCACAGATACGCAGTATTTT
cdr3_aa: CASTTAPGSGSTDTQYF
j_call: TRBJ2-3
clone_size: -
v_call: TRBV21-1
d_call: -

cdr3_nt: TGCAGCGTTGTTGGGCAGGGTGGGCCTGGAAACACCATATATTTT
cdr3_aa: CSVVGQGGPGNTIYF
j_call: TRBJ1-3
clone_size: few
v_call: TRBV29-1
d_call: -

cdr3_nt: TGTGCCAGCAGCTATAGGGGGCACACTGAAGCTTTCTTT
cdr3_aa: CASSYRGHTEAFF
j_call: TRBJ1-1
clone_size: -
v_call: TRBV6-5
d_call: TRBD1

cdr3_nt: TGTGCCAGCAGGCCAGCAGGGGCGACCCTCACTAACTATGGCTACACCTTC
cdr3_aa: CASRPAGATLTNYGYTF
j_call: TRBJ1-2
clone_size: -
v_call: TRBV28
d_call: -

cdr3_nt: TGCGCCAGCAGCACGGTCTGGAACACTGAAGCTTTCTTT
cdr3_aa: CASSTVWNTEAFF
j_call: TRBJ1-1
clone_size: few
v_call: TRBV5-1
d_call: -

cdr3_nt: TGTGCCAGCAGCTCCCAATCAGGGGCAGAGACCCAGTACTTC
cdr3_aa: CASSSQSGAETQYF
j_call: TRBJ2-5
clone_size: -
v_call: TRBV7-9
d_call: -

cdr3_nt: TGTGCCATCGGGGAAGAAGGGAAGGGACTAAGCAATGAGCAGTTCTTC
cdr3_aa: CAIGEEGKGLSNEQFF
j_call: TRBJ2-1
clone_size: -
v_call: TRBV10-3
d_call: TRBD2

cdr3_nt: TGTGCCAGCAGCGTAGCTAGTGGCGAGCAGTACTTC
cdr3_aa: CASSVASGEQYF
j_call: TRBJ2-7
clone_size: once
v_call: TRBV9
d_call: -

cdr3_nt: TGTGCCAGCAGTCGTAGCGGGAGTTCCTACAATGAGCAGTTCTTC
cdr3_aa: CASSRSGSSYNEQFF
j_call: TRBJ2-1
clone_size: -
v_call: TRBV6-4
d_call: TRBD2

cdr3_nt: TGCGCCAGCAGTTACGACGGTCAGGCCTACGAGCAGTACTTC
cdr3_aa: CASSYDGQAYEQYF
j_call: TRBJ2-7
clone_size: -
v_call: TRBV10-2
d_call: -

cdr3_nt: TGTGCCAGCAGCCCAAGGGTCTCCTATGGCTACACCTTC
cdr3_aa: CASSPRVSYGYTF
j_call: TRBJ1-2
clone_size: -
v_call: TRBV7-2
d_call: -

cdr3_nt: TGTGCCAGCAGCGTAGATGGGGCAAATCAGCCCCAGCATTTT
cdr3_aa: CASSVDGANQPQHF
j_call: TRBJ1-5
clone_size: -
v_call: TRBV9
d_call: -

cdr3_nt: TGTGCCACGACGGGGGGGCCGGGCGAGACCCAGTACTTC
cdr3_aa: CATTGGPGETQYF
j_call: TRBJ2-5
clone_size: -
v_call: TRBV10-3
d_call: TRBD2

cdr3_nt: TGTGCCAGCAGCCGAAGACAGGGTCTGGGCTACACCTTC
cdr3_aa: CASSRRQGLGYTF
j_call: TRBJ1-2
clone_size: -
v_call: TRBV28
d_call: TRBD1